These 6 T cell receptor beta chains share one sample of origin, sequenced in a study of T-cell reconstitution after alpha-beta-depleted transplantation in children. As it was prepared, the TCRbeta library received unique molecular identifiers. TCRdb redid the calling of the PCR reads with MiXCR, one entry per CDR3 protein. Of about 250,000 distinct CDR3 sequences in the sample, about 24% were seen once. The sequenced sample was PBMCs, mostly from graft donor cells, obtained 360 days after TCRalphabeta/CD19-depleted stem cell transplant. The receptors here all came from a female patient between 2 and 15 years old who had a stem cell transplant for congenital amegakaryocytic thrombocytopenia, so the T cells may come from the graft donor.

This clonotype was counted at least ten times. J is TRBJ2-2 and V is TRBV28; TRBD2 might be the D (7 bases). The CDR3 loop spans 14 amino acids. Germline CDR1 MDHEN, CDR2 SYDVKM. Deletions cut 6 bases from V and 7 bases from J, with 15 bases between. The CDR3 loop is CASSVGGGFGELFF. The CDR3 DNA is TGTGCCAGCAGCGTTGGGGGGGGCTTCGGGGAGCTGTTTTTT.

This clonotype was seen a handful of times. The chain links TRBV28 to TRBJ2-7; D is possibly TRBD1 or TRBD2 (6 bases each). V gave up 6 bases and J gave up 4 bases, with 22 bases separating them. The germline gives CDR1 MDHEN, CDR2 SYDVKM. This CDR3 is 16 amino acids long. The chain's CDR3 is CASSHLFGGRIYEQYF. The CDR3 DNA is TGTGCCAGCAGCCACCTTTTCGGGGGCCGCATTTACGAGCAGTACTTC.

The chain recombines TRBV28 with TRBJ2-7; 7 bases map to TRBD1. Germline trimming cut 4 bases from V and 1 base from J; bases unmatched to any gene: 4. The CDR3 extends over 14 amino acids. Germline V lookup: CDR1 MDHEN, CDR2 SYDVKM. CDR3 DNA: TGTGCCAGCAGTTCAGGGGGTTATTCCTACGAGCAGTACTTC. It translates to CASSSGGYSYEQYF.

This clonotype has a count of ten or more. This chain uses TRBV6-4 with TRBJ1-1; D perhaps matches TRBD1 (5 bases). The V end was cut by 4 bases, the J end by 3 bases, with 15 bases between. The CDR3 runs to 15 residues. Germline V lookup: CDR1 MRHNA, CDR2 SNTAGT. The CDR3 nucleotides read TGTGCCAGCAGTGCAGAAGGGACGGGGCACACTGAAGCTTTCTTT. This encodes CASSAEGTGHTEAFF.

This clonotype was counted a few times. V and J are TRBV12-3 or TRBV12-4 and TRBJ2-1; D is unclear. CDR3 length: 14 amino acids. V was cut by 3 bases and J by 5 bases, with 11 bases left in between. The CDR3 reads CASSFDKGDNEQFF. The CDR3 DNA sequence: TGTGCCAGCAGTTTTGATAAGGGCGACAATGAGCAGTTCTTC.

This chain connects TRBV10-1 to TRBJ2-3, with 9 bases aligning to TRBD2. J was trimmed by 4 bases and V by 5 bases; bases with no gene match: 10. This CDR3 contains 16 residues. Germline V gene lookup returns CDR1 WNHNN and CDR2 SYGVQD (reference sequence). The CDR3 loop is CASSLDSGGRPDTQYF. In DNA form, the CDR3 reads TGCGCCAGCAGTTTAGATAGCGGGGGAAGGCCAGATACGCAGTATTTT.